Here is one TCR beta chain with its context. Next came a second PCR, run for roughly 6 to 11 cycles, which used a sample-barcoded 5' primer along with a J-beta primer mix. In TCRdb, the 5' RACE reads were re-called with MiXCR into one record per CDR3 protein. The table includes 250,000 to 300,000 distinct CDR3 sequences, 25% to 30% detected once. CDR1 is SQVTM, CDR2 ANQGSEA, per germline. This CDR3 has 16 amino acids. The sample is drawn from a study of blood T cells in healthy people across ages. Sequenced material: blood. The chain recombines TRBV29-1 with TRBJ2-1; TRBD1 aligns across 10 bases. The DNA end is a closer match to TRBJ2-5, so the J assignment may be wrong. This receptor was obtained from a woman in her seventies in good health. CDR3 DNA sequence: TGCAGCGTAATCAGGACAGGGGGGCTGATGGGAGAGACCCAGTACTTC. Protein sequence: CSVIRTGGLMGETQYF.